This entry lists 2 T cell receptor beta chains sequenced from one sample in a study of cytomegalovirus exposure and HLA in healthy donors. The PCR contained 60 Vbeta and 13 Jbeta primers. Produced via immunoSEQ multiplex PCR; TCRdb's table is partial and in-frame only. This sample has 180,000 or so clones, with 75% to 80% found just once. The sequencing sample was made of PBMCs. These receptors all stem from a man aged 50-59 years in good health and CMV-seropositive.

The V call is TRBV7-2, the J call TRBJ1-1; possibly TRBD1 for D (5 bases). The germline V gene has CDR1 SGHTA and CDR2 FQGNSA. This CDR3 is 14 amino acids long. The V end lost 5 bases, the J end lost 2 bases, and 12 bases lay between the germline ends. In DNA, the CDR3 is TGTGCCAGCAGCGCAGGGTTAGTTAACACTGAAGCTTTCTTT. It codes for CASSAGLVNTEAFF.

The chain couples TRBV5-8 to TRBJ1-2; unclear D gene. This CDR3 comprises 13 residues. Trimming removed 4 bases from V and 7 bases from J, with 14 bases in between. The germline CDR1 and CDR2 sequences are SGHTS and YDEGEE. The CDR3 here is CASSRIPLGGYTF. The CDR3 DNA sequence: TGTGCCAGCAGCCGTATCCCCCTCGGTGGCTACACCTTC.